The 21 T cell receptor beta chains below all came from one sample that was sequenced in a study of blood T cell repertoires in COVID-19. Sequenced by immunoSEQ multiplex PCR; TCRdb stores in-frame clones only, minus some. The data contain 120,000 or so clones, 90% of them seen just once; the ten biggest clones take up 3.8%. The sequenced sample consisted of peripheral blood. The receptor set was obtained from a woman aged 60-70 years with COVID-19, enrolled during active disease.

This chain links TRBV7-6 with TRBJ1-1; TRBD1 agrees at 7 bases. The CDR3 sequence is 15 residues long. After removal of 1 base from V and 1 base from J, the junction contained 3 bases not matched to a gene. Germline V lookup: CDR1 SGHVS, CDR2 FNYEAQ. The CDR3 here is CASSLGGTENTEAFF. CDR3 DNA sequence: TGTGCCAGCAGCTTAGGTGGGACAGAGAACACTGAAGCTTTCTTT.

The V call is TRBV7-8, the J call TRBJ2-7, with D unresolved. V was trimmed by 5 bases and J by 2 bases, leaving 7 bases between them. The CDR3 is 12 residues long. The germline CDR1 and CDR2 sequences are SGHVS and FQNEAQ. Written as DNA, the CDR3 is TGTGCCAGCAGCGTAGAGCCCTACGAGCAGTACTTC. Its protein product is CASSVEPYEQYF.

V and J are TRBV5-6 and TRBJ1-1; 9 bases map to TRBD1. This CDR3 region has 15 residues. Germline-derived CDR1 and CDR2 are SGHDT and YYEEEE. With V trimmed by 4 bases and J by 5 bases, 9 bases remained unmatched. Written as DNA, the CDR3 is TGTGCCAGCAGCATAACGACAGGGGGTAATACTGAAGCTTTCTTT. Its protein product is CASSITTGGNTEAFF.

In nucleotides, the CDR3 is TGCAGCGTTGAGGAGGGAGGGGGAAACACCATATATTTT. This gives the protein CSVEEGGGNTIYF. This chain links TRBV29-1 with TRBJ1-3; no clear D. In germline, CDR1 is SQVTM, CDR2 ANQGSEA. Trimming stripped 3 bases from V and 4 bases from J, with 10 bases between. There are 13 residues in the CDR3. Variable domain in full (rest from reference TRBV29-1 and TRBJ1-3): SAVISQKPSRDICQRGTSLTIQCQVDSQVTMMFWYRQQPGQSLTLIATANQGSEATYESGFVIDKFPISRPNLTFSTLTVSNMSPEDSSIYLCSVEEGGGNTIYFGEGSWLTVV.

Only one count was recorded for this clone. The chain links TRBV19 to TRBJ1-5; D remains ambiguous. The CDR3 is 12 amino acids. V dropped 7 bases and J dropped 2 bases, with 6 bases sitting between them. Germline values: CDR1 LNHDA, CDR2 SQIVND (reference sequence). The CDR3 loop reads CASKTGNQPQHF. The CDR3 region has the DNA TGTGCCAGTAAAACAGGCAATCAGCCCCAGCATTTT.

This rearrangement joins TRBV18 to TRBJ2-1; TRBD2 agrees at 8 bases. V lost 0 bases and J lost 3; bases outside the gene matches: 7. The CDR3 contains 17 residues. Germline V gives CDR1 KGHSH, CDR2 LQKENI. CDR3 DNA sequence: TGTGCCAGCTCACCACCTTTAGCGGGGCTCGGCTACAATGAGCAGTTCTTC. Translating it yields CASSPPLAGLGYNEQFF. Supplemented by reference TRBV18 and TRBJ2-1, the full variable domain reads NAGVMQNPRHLVRRRGQEARLRCSPMKGHSHVYWYRQLPEEGLKFMVYLQKENIIDESGMPKERFSAEFPKEGPSILRIQQVVRGDSAAYFCASSPPLAGLGYNEQFFGPGTRLTVL.

The chain carries TRBV9 and TRBJ2-2, with TRBD2 as a possible D gene (5 bases). V shed 2 bases and J shed 3 bases, with 8 bases lying between them. The CDR3 extends over 14 amino acids. From germline, CDR1 is SGDLS and CDR2 YYNGEE. The CDR3 sequence: CASSVDSYTGELFF. The DNA for the CDR3 is TGTGCCAGCAGCGTGGACTCCTACACCGGGGAGCTGTTTTTT. The variable domain in full, completed from reference TRBV9 and TRBJ2-2, reads DSGVTQTPKHLITATGQRVTLRCSPRSGDLSVYWYQQSLDQGLQFLIQYYNGEERAKGNILERFSAQQFPDLHSELNLSSLELGDSALYFCASSVDSYTGELFFGEGSRLTVL.

The DNA for the CDR3 is TGTGCCAGCTCACCCAAAGGGGGAGCTCGTCACGATGAGCAGTTCTTC. Translation: CASSPKGGARHDEQFF. V is TRBV18 and J is TRBJ2-1; tentatively, D is TRBD1 (6 bases). V was clipped by 3 bases and J by 8 bases, with 20 bases between them. The germline V gene encodes CDR1 KGHSH and CDR2 LQKENI. The CDR3 length is 16 residues. The full variable domain, in which reference TRBV18 and TRBJ2-1 provide the parts outside the CDR3, is NAGVMQNPRHLVRRRGQEARLRCSPMKGHSHVYWYRQLPEEGLKFMVYLQKENIIDESGMPKERFSAEFPKEGPSILRIQQVVRGDSAAYFCASSPKGGARHDEQFFGPGTRLTVL.

The rearrangement uses TRBV2 and TRBJ1-2; 7 bases fit TRBD1. Germline assignment: CDR1 SNHLY and CDR2 FYNNEI. The J segment lost 4 bases and the V segment lost 5 bases, leaving 4 bases of the junction unmatched. The length of the CDR3 is 13 residues. The CDR3 nucleotides are TGTGCCAGCAGTAAGGGGGCGGCCTATGGCTACACCTTC. As protein: CASSKGAAYGYTF.

The table lists this clone with a count of one. The V gene is TRBV7-2, the J gene TRBJ2-2; 8 bases map to TRBD2. The CDR3 contains 16 residues. In germline, CDR1 is SGHTA, CDR2 FQGNSA. V gave up 5 bases and J gave up 0 bases; unmatched junction bases: 5. The CDR3 nucleotides are TGTGCCAGCAGCCCCAGCGGGGGTACGAACACCGGGGAGCTGTTTTTT. This translates into CASSPSGGTNTGELFF.

The chain has TRBV29-1 and TRBJ1-2; no reliable D call. The V gene lost 6 bases and the J gene lost 4 bases, with 24 bases spanning the gap. Looked up from germline, CDR1 is SQVTM and CDR2 is ANQGSEA. This CDR3 spans 16 amino acids. DNA of the CDR3: TGCAGCGTCTCGGCGGCTCGAGGGAGGCTCCTCTATGGCTACACCTTC. It codes for CSVSAARGRLLYGYTF.

The V and J genes are TRBV9 and TRBJ2-7; 9 bases agree with TRBD1. Germline V gives CDR1 SGDLS, CDR2 YYNGEE. The CDR3 length is 14 residues. The V segment lost 4 bases and the J segment 4 bases; nucleotides outside the gene matches: 6. CDR3 nucleotide sequence: TGTGCCAGCAGCCCAGGACAGGGGCGATACGAGCAGTACTTC. Protein: CASSPGQGRYEQYF.

The gene calls are TRBV19 and TRBJ2-3; 10 bases agree with TRBD2. The J segment lost 2 bases and the V segment lost 5 bases, leaving 4 bases of the junction unmatched. This CDR3 region has 15 residues. Germline lookup yields CDR1 LNHDA and CDR2 SQIVND (reference sequence). The CDR3 loop is CASSLLAGDTDTQYF. DNA of the CDR3: TGTGCCAGTAGTTTGCTAGCGGGGGACACAGATACGCAGTATTTT. Variable domain in full (rest from reference TRBV19 and TRBJ2-3): DGGITQSPKYLFRKEGQNVTLSCEQNLNHDAMYWYRQDPGQGLRLIYYSQIVNDFQKGDIAEGYSVSREKKESFPLTVTSAQKNPTAFYLCASSLLAGDTDTQYFGPGTRLTVL.

V and J are TRBV4-3 and TRBJ2-3; D may be TRBD1 (5 bases). V was cut by 0 bases and J by 4 bases, with 14 bases left in between. Germline V gene sequence: CDR1 LGHNA, CDR2 YSLEER. This CDR3 has 16 amino acids. CDR3 sequence reads: CASSQDSETVADTQYF. CDR3 nucleotides: TGCGCCAGCAGCCAAGATTCGGAGACAGTAGCAGATACGCAGTATTTT.

This clone has a single count. The chain recombines TRBV6-5 with TRBJ2-1; 10 bases line up with TRBD1. The length of the CDR3 is 15 residues. Germline trimming cut 5 bases from V and 7 bases from J; bases unmatched to any gene: 8. The germline V gene encodes CDR1 MNHEY and CDR2 SVGAGI. CDR3 sequence: CASSQFPGQGNEQFF. The CDR3 DNA sequence: TGTGCCAGCAGTCAATTTCCGGGACAGGGGAATGAGCAGTTCTTC.

The gene calls are TRBV5-4 and TRBJ2-1; 10 nucleotides match TRBD2. The CDR3 runs 15 residues. Germline CDR1 SGHNT, CDR2 YYREEE (reference sequence). J gave up 5 bases and V 6 bases, and 8 bases lay outside the gene matches. CDR3 in amino acids: CASTQKRGGNNEQFF. The CDR3 region has the DNA TGTGCCAGCACCCAGAAGCGGGGGGGTAACAATGAGCAGTTCTTC.

The gene calls are TRBV4-2 and TRBJ2-7; 7 nucleotides line up with TRBD1. J gave up 1 base and V 1 base, and 4 bases lay outside the gene matches. Germline V gene sequence: CDR1 LGHNA, CDR2 YNFKEQ. The CDR3 totals 15 residues. CDR3 sequence: CASSQVTGQSYEQYF. The CDR3 nucleotides read TGTGCCAGCAGCCAAGTCACGGGACAGTCCTACGAGCAGTACTTC.

The gene calls are TRBV27 and TRBJ1-1; the D gene is possibly TRBD1 (5 bases). The CDR3 length is 15 residues. V was trimmed by 7 bases and J by 1 base, leaving 16 bases between them. Germline V gene data show CDR1 as MNHEY and CDR2 as SMNVEV (reference sequence). The CDR3 sequence: CASIIGWGGNTEAFF. The DNA of the CDR3 is TGTGCCAGCATTATCGGGTGGGGGGGGAACACTGAAGCTTTCTTT.

This chain links TRBV25-1 with TRBJ1-2, with a weak D call TRBD1 (6 bases). Trimming took off 1 base at V and 4 bases at J, with 16 bases between the two ends. The CDR3 is 16 amino acids. CDR1 is MGHDK, CDR2 SYGVNS, per germline. CDR3 nucleotides: TGTGCCAGCAGTGAATCCAGGGGCCTTACCGTCTATGGCTACACCTTC. The encoded protein is CASSESRGLTVYGYTF.

The chain links TRBV15 to TRBJ1-1, with D possibly TRBD1 on 5 matching bases. The CDR3 spans 14 residues. Between the trimmed V and J ends, which lost 3 bases and 3 bases, there was a span of 11 bases. CDR1 and CDR2 from the germline V gene are LNHNV and YYDKDF (reference sequence). This CDR3 reads CATSRTGGYTEAFF. CDR3 bases: TGTGCCACCAGCAGGACGGGGGGTTACACTGAAGCTTTCTTT.

The J gene is TRBJ2-1, the V gene TRBV7-2; TRBD2 agrees at 11 bases. This CDR3 is 18 amino acids long. From germline, CDR1 is SGHTA and CDR2 FQGNSA. V shed 6 bases, J shed 0 bases, and the junction held 10 bases outside the gene matches. The CDR3 loop reads CASRPLAGAMSSYNEQFF. CDR3 sequence (DNA): TGTGCCAGCAGACCACTAGCGGGGGCTATGAGCTCCTACAATGAGCAGTTCTTC.